The 10 T cell receptor beta chains below come from one sample, sequenced in a study of chemoradiotherapy in HPV16-positive cancers. Sequencing was performed with immunoSEQ multiplex PCR; in TCRdb, only in-frame clones are kept and a portion is missing. There are over 10,000 clones in the sample; roughly 89% occur only once, and roughly a fifth lies in the top ten. The source material was blood, sampled from a patient who underwent chemoradiotherapy. All receptors come from a human donor with HPV-associated anogenital cancer.

The chain is built from TRBV4-2 and TRBJ2-5; D perhaps matches TRBD2 (6 bases). The J call may be in error: the DNA end matches TRBJ2-7 better. CDR3 length equals 13 residues. CDR1 LGHNA and CDR2 YNFKEQ come from the germline V gene. The CDR3 region has the DNA TGTGCCAGCAGCCAAGGACTAGCCTACGAGCAGTACTTC. Translation: CASSQGLAYEQYF.

The CDR3 DNA follows: TGTGCCAGTAGTATTCGGGGACAGGGGAACATTCAGTACTTC. This gives the protein CASSIRGQGNIQYF. J is TRBJ2-4 and V is TRBV19; 10 positions agree with TRBD1. This CDR3 spans 14 amino acids. The V gene's germline CDR1 is LNHDA and CDR2 SQIVND (reference sequence). J lost 7 bases, V lost 3 bases, and 3 bases had no gene match.

This clone was seen only once. The chain joins TRBV25-1 to TRBJ1-2; D may be TRBD1 (5 bases). The CDR3 totals 17 residues. V was shortened by 2 bases and J by 4 bases, with 20 bases between the two germline ends. Per germline, CDR1 MGHDK and CDR2 SYGVNS. CDR3 bases: TGTGCCAGCAGTGAAAGGGGACCGGGATCTACTTTCTATGGCTACACCTTC. Encoded protein: CASSERGPGSTFYGYTF.

Here the CDR3 reads CASSQAGGTNTEAFF. CDR3 coding DNA: TGCGCCAGCAGCCAAGCGGGTGGGACGAACACTGAAGCTTTCTTT. This chain joins TRBV4-1 and TRBJ1-1; D may be TRBD1 (5 bases). CDR1 MGHRA and CDR2 YSYEKL come from the germline V gene. The CDR3 is 15 amino acids. V lost 1 base and J 1 base, leaving 10 bases between the germline ends.

This clone was seen a handful of times. In nucleotides, the CDR3 is TGTGCCAGCAGTGAGGGGGAGAGCTATGGCTACACCTTC. As protein: CASSEGESYGYTF. The gene calls are TRBV6-1 and TRBJ1-2; D is possibly TRBD1 (5 bases). V lost 3 bases to trimming and J lost 4 bases, with 9 bases between them. The CDR3 has 13 residues. Germline CDR1 MNHNS, CDR2 SASEGT.

This sequence joins TRBV6-5 and TRBJ2-1, with 10 positions matching TRBD2. The V gene end was trimmed by 5 bases and the J gene end by 1 base; junction bases not matched to a gene: 2. Germline V lookup: CDR1 MNHEY, CDR2 SVGAGI. The CDR3 is made up of 15 amino acids. CDR3 DNA: TGTGCCAGCAGTCGTAGCGGGGGGTCCTACAATGAGCAGTTCTTC. This codes for CASSRSGGSYNEQFF.

This chain connects TRBV18 to TRBJ2-7; perhaps TRBD2 as D (6 bases). This CDR3 has 18 amino acids. Germline CDR1 reads KGHSH; CDR2 reads LQKENI. V was cut by 3 bases and J by 3 bases, with 24 bases left in between. CDR3 bases: TGTGCCAGCTCACCCCTCCCCCCCCAGGGCGGGAATTTCTACGAGCAGTACTTC. It is translated as CASSPLPPQGGNFYEQYF.

The rearrangement joins TRBV19 to TRBJ2-5, with 10 bases fitting TRBD2. CDR3 length: 14 residues. V shed 6 bases and J 5 bases; nucleotides not matched to a gene: 6. CDR1 is LNHDA and CDR2 is SQIVND in the germline V gene (reference sequence). The CDR3, as DNA: TGTGCCAGTAGCCCACTAGCGGGGTGGGAGACCCAGTACTTC. Translated: CASSPLAGWETQYF.

This clone was seen a few times. The V call is TRBV7-9, the J call TRBJ1-6; TRBD1 matches at 11 bases. V dropped 5 bases and J dropped 7; count of bases not matched to a gene: 4. The CDR3 consists of 15 residues. Per germline, CDR1 SEHNR and CDR2 FQNEAQ (reference sequence). CDR3 in amino acids: CASSDGQGANSPLHF. The CDR3 DNA reads as TGTGCCAGCAGCGACGGACAGGGGGCGAATTCACCCCTCCACTTT.

This chain joins TRBV5-4 and TRBJ2-1, with 7 bases matching TRBD2. Per germline, CDR1 SGHNT and CDR2 YYREEE (reference sequence). This CDR3 contains 16 residues. With 3 bases clipped from V and 4 bases from J, the junction kept 10 bases outside the gene matches. The CDR3 loop is CASSSFTPSGYNEQFF. CDR3 coding DNA: TGTGCCAGCAGCTCGTTTACACCTAGCGGTTACAATGAGCAGTTCTTC. Full variable domain (missing parts from reference TRBV5-4 and TRBJ2-1): ETGVTQSPTHLIKTRGQQVTLRCSSQSGHNTVSWYQQALGQGPQFIFQYYREEENGRGNFPPRFSGLQFPNYSSELNVNALELDDSALYLCASSSFTPSGYNEQFFGPGTRLTVL.